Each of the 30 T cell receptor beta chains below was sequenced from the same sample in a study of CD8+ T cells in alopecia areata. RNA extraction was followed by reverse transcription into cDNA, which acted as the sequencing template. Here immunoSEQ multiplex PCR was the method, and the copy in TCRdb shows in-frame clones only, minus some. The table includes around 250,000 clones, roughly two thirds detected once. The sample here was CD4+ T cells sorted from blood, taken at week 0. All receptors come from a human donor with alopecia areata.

In DNA form, the CDR3 reads TGCAGCGCCATCTTAGACTTTGAGACCCAGTACTTC. Residues: CSAILDFETQYF. The chain is built from TRBV29-1 and TRBJ2-5, with D unclear. The CDR3 is 12 residues long. V lost 7 bases and J 5 bases, leaving 14 bases between the germline ends. Germline CDR1 SQVTM, CDR2 ANQGSEA.

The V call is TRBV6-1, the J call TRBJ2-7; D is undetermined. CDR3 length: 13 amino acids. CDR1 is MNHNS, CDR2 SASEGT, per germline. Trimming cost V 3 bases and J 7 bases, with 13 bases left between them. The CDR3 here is CASSDQPMGEQYF. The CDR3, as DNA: TGTGCCAGCAGTGACCAACCTATGGGGGAGCAGTACTTC.

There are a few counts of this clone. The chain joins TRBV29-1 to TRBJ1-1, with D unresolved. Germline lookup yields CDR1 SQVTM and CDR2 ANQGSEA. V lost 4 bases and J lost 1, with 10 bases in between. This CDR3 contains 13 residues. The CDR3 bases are TGCAGCGTTGGGCCGATGGGGAACACTGAAGCTTTCTTT. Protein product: CSVGPMGNTEAFF.

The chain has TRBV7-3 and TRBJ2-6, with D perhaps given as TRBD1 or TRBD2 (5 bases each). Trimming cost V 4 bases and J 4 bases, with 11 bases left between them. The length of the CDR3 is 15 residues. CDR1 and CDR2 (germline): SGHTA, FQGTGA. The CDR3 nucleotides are TGTGCCAGCAGCTATTCAGGGACCGGGGCCAACGTCCTGACTTTC. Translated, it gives CASSYSGTGANVLTF.

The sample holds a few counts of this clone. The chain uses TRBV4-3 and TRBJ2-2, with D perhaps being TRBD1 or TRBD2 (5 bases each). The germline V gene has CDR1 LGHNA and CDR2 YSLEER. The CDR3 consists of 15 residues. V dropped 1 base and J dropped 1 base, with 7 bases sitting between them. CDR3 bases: TGCGCCAGCAGCCAAGCTGGGGGGAACACCGGGGAGCTGTTTTTT. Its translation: CASSQAGGNTGELFF.

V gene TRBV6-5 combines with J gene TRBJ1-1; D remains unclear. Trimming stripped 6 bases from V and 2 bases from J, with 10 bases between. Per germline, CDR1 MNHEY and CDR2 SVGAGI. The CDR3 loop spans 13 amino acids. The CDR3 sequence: CASRRLGNTEAFF. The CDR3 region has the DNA TGTGCCAGCAGACGATTGGGAAACACTGAAGCTTTCTTT.

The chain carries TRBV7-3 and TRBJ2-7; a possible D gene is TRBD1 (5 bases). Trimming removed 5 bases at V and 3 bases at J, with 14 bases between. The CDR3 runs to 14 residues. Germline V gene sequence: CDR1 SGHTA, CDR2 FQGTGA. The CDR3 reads CASSHSGYGYEQYF. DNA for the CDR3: TGTGCCAGCAGCCACTCAGGGTATGGCTACGAGCAGTACTTC.

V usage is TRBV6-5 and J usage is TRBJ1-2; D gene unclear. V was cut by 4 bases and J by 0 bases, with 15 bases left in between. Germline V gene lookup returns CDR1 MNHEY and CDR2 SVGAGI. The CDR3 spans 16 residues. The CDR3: CASSLFTPGSNYGYTF. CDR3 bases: TGTGCCAGCAGTTTATTTACTCCAGGCTCTAACTATGGCTACACCTTC.

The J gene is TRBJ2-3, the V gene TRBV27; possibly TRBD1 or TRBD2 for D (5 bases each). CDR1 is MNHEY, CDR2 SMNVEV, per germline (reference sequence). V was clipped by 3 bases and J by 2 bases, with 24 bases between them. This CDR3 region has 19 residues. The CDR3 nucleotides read TGTGCCAGCAGTTTCTTTGCCGTTGCCCGGGACCGAGTCACAGATACGCAGTATTTT. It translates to CASSFFAVARDRVTDTQYF.

The CDR3 sequence is CASSFTTNTEAFF. CDR3 nucleotide sequence: TGTGCCAGTAGCTTCACCACGAACACTGAAGCTTTCTTT. This rearrangement joins TRBV19 to TRBJ1-1; no clear D gene. Trimming shortened V by 6 bases and J by 1 base, and 9 bases separated the two germline ends. Per the germline V gene, CDR1 is LNHDA and CDR2 is SQIVND (reference sequence). The CDR3 sequence is 13 residues long.

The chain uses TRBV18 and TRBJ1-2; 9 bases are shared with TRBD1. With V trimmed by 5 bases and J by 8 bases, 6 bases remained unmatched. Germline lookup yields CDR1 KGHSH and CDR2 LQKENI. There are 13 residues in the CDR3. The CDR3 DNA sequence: TGTGCCAGCTCATCCGGGACAGGGCAAGGCTACACCTTC. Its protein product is CASSSGTGQGYTF.

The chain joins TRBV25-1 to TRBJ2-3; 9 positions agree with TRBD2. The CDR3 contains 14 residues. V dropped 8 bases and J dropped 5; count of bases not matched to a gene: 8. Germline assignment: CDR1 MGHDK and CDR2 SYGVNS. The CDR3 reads CASRAGGSVDTQYF. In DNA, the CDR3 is TGTGCCAGCCGGGCGGGGGGGTCTGTAGATACGCAGTATTTT.

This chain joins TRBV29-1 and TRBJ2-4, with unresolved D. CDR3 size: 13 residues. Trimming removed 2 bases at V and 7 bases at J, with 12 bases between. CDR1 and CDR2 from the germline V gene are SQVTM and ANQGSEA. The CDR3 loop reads CSVELQRLNIQYF. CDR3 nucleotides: TGCAGCGTTGAATTGCAACGGTTGAACATTCAGTACTTC.

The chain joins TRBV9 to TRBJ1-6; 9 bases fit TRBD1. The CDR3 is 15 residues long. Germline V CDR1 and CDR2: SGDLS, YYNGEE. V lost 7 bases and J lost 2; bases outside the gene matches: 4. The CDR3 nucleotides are TGTGCCAGCTCCCGGGACAGGGCCTATAATTCACCCCTCCACTTT. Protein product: CASSRDRAYNSPLHF. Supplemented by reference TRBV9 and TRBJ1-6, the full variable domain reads DSGVTQTPKHLITATGQRVTLRCSPRSGDLSVYWYQQSLDQGLQFLIQYYNGEERAKGNILERFSAQQFPDLHSELNLSSLELGDSALYFCASSRDRAYNSPLHFGNGTRLTVT.

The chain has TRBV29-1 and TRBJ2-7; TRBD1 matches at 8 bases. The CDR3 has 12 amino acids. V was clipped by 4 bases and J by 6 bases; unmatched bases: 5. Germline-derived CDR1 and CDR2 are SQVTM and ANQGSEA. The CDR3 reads CSVVSRGLEQYF. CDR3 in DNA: TGCAGCGTTGTGAGCAGGGGGCTCGAGCAGTACTTC.

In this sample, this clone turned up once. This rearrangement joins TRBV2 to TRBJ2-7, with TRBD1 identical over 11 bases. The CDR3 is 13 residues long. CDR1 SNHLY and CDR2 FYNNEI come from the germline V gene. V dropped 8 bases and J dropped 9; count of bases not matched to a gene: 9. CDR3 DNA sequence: TGTGCCAGCCTTCCCGGACAGGGGGCGCGGCAGTACTTC. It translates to CASLPGQGARQYF.

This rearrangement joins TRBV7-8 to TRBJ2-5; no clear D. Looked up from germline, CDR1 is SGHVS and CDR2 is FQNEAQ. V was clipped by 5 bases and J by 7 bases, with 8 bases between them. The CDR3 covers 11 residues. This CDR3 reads CASSTRRTQYF. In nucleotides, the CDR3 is TGTGCCAGCAGCACCCGTCGGACCCAGTACTTC.

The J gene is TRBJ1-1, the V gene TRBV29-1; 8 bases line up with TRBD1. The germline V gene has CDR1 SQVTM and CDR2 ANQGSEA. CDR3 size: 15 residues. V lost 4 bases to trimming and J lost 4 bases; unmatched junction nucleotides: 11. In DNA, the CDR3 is TGCAGCGTTGTACGGTCCGCAGGGGGCTTCACTGAAGCTTTCTTT. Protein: CSVVRSAGGFTEAFF.

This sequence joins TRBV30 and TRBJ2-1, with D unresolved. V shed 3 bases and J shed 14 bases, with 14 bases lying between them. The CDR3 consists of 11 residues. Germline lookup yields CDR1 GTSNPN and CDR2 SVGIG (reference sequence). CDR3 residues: CAWREVMMEFF. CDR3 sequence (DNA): TGTGCCTGGAGAGAAGTAATGATGGAGTTCTTC.

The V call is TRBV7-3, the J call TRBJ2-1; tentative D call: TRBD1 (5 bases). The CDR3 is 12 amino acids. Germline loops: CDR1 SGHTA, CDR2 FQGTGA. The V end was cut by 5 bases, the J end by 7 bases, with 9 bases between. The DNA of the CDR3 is TGTGCCAGCAGCCCCTCAGGGAATGAGCAGTTCTTC. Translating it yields CASSPSGNEQFF.

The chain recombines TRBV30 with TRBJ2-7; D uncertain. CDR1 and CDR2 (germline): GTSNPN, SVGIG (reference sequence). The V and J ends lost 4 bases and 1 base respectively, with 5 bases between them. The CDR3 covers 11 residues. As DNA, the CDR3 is TGTGCCTGGATCAGGTCCTACGAGCAGTACTTC. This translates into CAWIRSYEQYF.

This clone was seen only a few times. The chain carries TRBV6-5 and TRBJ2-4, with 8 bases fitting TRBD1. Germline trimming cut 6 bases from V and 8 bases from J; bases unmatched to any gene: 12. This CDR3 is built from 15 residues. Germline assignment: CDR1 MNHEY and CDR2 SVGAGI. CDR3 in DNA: TGTGCCAGCAGCGAATACGGACAGGGTCGAGACATTCAGTACTTC. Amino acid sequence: CASSEYGQGRDIQYF.

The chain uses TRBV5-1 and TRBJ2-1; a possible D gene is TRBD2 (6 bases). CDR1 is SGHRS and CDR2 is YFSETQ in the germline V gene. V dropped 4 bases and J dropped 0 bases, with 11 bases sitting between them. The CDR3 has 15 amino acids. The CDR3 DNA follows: TGCGCCAGCAGCCCCCAGACTAGCTCCTACAATGAGCAGTTCTTC. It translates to CASSPQTSSYNEQFF.

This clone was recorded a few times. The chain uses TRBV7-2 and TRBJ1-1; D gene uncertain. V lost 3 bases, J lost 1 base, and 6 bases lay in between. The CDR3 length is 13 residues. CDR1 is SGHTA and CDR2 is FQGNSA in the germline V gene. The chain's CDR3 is CASSLYENTEAFF. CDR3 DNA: TGTGCCAGCAGCTTGTACGAGAACACTGAAGCTTTCTTT.

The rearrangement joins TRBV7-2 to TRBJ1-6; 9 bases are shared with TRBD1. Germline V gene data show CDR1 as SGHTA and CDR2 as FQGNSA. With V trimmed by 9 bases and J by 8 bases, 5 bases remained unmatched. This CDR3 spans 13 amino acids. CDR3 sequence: CASSDRGDSPLHF. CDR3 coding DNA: TGTGCCAGTTCGGACAGGGGCGATTCACCCCTCCACTTT.

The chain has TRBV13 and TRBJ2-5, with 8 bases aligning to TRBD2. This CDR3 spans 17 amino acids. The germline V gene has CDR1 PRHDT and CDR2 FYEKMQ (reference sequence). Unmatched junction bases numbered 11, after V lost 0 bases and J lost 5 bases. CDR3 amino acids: CASSLGSVAGPQETQYF. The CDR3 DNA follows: TGTGCCAGCAGCTTAGGCTCTGTAGCGGGGCCGCAGGAGACCCAGTACTTC.

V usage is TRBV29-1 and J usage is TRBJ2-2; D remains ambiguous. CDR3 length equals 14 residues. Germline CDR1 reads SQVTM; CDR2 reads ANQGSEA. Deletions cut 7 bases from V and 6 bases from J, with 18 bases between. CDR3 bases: TGCAGCGCTGGAGAAGGGTCGCTGGCCGGGGAGCTGTTTTTT. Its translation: CSAGEGSLAGELFF.

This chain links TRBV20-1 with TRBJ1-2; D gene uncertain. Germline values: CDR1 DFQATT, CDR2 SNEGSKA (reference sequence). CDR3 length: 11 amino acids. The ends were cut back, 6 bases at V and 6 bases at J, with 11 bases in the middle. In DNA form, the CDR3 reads TGCAGTGCCGGCCTTTGGGATGGCTACACCTTC. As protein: CSAGLWDGYTF.

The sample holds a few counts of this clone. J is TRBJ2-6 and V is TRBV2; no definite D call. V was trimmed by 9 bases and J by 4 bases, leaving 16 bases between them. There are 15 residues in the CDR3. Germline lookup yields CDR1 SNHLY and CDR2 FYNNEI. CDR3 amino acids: CASSMGRAGANVLTF. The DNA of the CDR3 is TGTGCCAGTTCTATGGGTCGGGCCGGGGCCAACGTCCTGACTTTC.

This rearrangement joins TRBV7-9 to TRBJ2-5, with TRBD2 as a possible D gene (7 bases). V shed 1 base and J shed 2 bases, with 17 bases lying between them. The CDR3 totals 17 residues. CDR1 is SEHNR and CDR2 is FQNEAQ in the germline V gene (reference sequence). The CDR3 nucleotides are TGTGCCAGCAGCTTAGTCGGGGGGCGATGGGTTCAAGAGACCCAGTACTTC. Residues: CASSLVGGRWVQETQYF.